The 8 T cell receptor beta chains listed next were all sequenced from one sample in a study of somatic mutations in cytotoxic T cells in rheumatoid arthritis. The method was immunoSEQ multiplex PCR; TCRdb's version includes in-frame clones alone and lacks a portion of them. The repertoire has some 25,000 clones, 82% of them found once; the top ten carry around 5%. Sequencing used CD8+ T cells sorted from blood. Receptors originate from a man aged 45 to 65 in good health.

The rearrangement joins TRBV5-1 to TRBJ1-3; the D is unclear. This CDR3 comprises 14 residues. Deletions cut 3 bases from V and 1 base from J, with 8 bases between. CDR1 and CDR2 from the germline V gene are SGHRS and YFSETQ. CDR3 DNA: TGCGCCAGCAGCTCTGGAGCTTCTGGAAACACCATATATTTT. Translating gives CASSSGASGNTIYF.

The chain is built from TRBV28 and TRBJ1-5; no clear D. Trimming stripped 11 bases from V and 0 bases from J, with 5 bases between. The CDR3 extends over 11 amino acids. Germline-derived CDR1 and CDR2 are MDHEN and SYDVKM. The CDR3 loop is CASNSNQPQHF. CDR3 DNA sequence: TGTGCCTCTAATAGCAATCAGCCCCAGCATTTT. Using reference TRBV28 and TRBJ1-5 for the parts outside the CDR3, the full variable domain is DVKVTQSSRYLVKRTGEKVFLECVQDMDHENMFWYRQDPGLGLRLIYFSYDVKMKEKGDIPEGYSVSREKKERFSLILESASTNQTSMYLCASNSNQPQHFGDGTRLSIL.

The chain combines TRBV7-2 with TRBJ2-1, with D possibly called TRBD1 or TRBD2 (5 bases each). The CDR3 spans 19 residues. The germline gives CDR1 SGHTA, CDR2 FQGNSA. The ends were cut back, 5 bases at V and 4 bases at J, with 27 bases in the middle. The CDR3 region has the DNA TGTGCCAGCAGCCACGGAAGAGGGGCGCGGGTAGGGCTATACAATGAGCAGTTCTTC. Its translation is CASSHGRGARVGLYNEQFF.

The chain combines TRBV5-1 with TRBJ2-1; TRBD1 aligns across 8 bases. The CDR3 has 14 residues. The V gene's germline CDR1 is SGHRS and CDR2 YFSETQ. The V segment lost 6 bases and the J segment 6 bases; nucleotides outside the gene matches: 8. CDR3: CASKAGQGVNEQFF. The CDR3, as DNA: TGCGCCAGCAAAGCCGGACAGGGTGTCAATGAGCAGTTCTTC. Filled out from reference TRBV5-1 and TRBJ2-1, the complete variable domain reads KAGVTQTPRYLIKTRGQQVTLSCSPISGHRSVSWYQQTPGQGLQFLFEYFSETQRNKGNFPGRFSGRQFSNSRSEMNVSTLELGDSALYLCASKAGQGVNEQFFGPGTRLTVL.

The V and J genes are TRBV6-5 and TRBJ1-5; 8 nucleotides match TRBD1. Germline CDR1 MNHEY, CDR2 SVGAGI. This CDR3 is 13 amino acids long. The V and J ends lost 5 bases and 6 bases, in that order; junction bases with no gene match: 3. The CDR3 sequence: CASSQGQVQPQHF. DNA of the CDR3: TGTGCCAGCAGTCAGGGACAGGTTCAGCCCCAGCATTTT.

The table lists this clone with a few counts. The chain employs TRBV11-2 and TRBJ1-2, with D uncertain. The V gene lost 1 base and the J gene lost 4 bases, with 7 bases spanning the gap. The CDR3 is made up of 13 amino acids. Germline V lookup: CDR1 SGHAT, CDR2 FQNNGV. As DNA, the CDR3 is TGTGCCAGCAGCTTAGGACCAAGCTATGGCTACACCTTC. The encoded protein is CASSLGPSYGYTF. The entire variable domain, with the rest obtained from reference TRBV11-2 and TRBJ1-2, is as follows: EAGVAQSPRYKIIEKRQSVAFWCNPISGHATLYWYQQILGQGPKLLIQFQNNGVVDDSQLPKDRFSAERLKGVDSTLKIQPAKLEDSAVYLCASSLGPSYGYTFGSGTRLTVV.

The chain links TRBV9 to TRBJ2-1; 8 bases match TRBD2. The CDR3 contains 15 residues. V lost 4 bases and J lost 9; bases outside the gene matches: 12. Germline CDR1 is SGDLS and CDR2 is YYNGEE. The CDR3 nucleotides read TGTGCCAGCAGCCGATCTACCGGGACTAGAAGTGAGCAGTTCTTC. Amino acid sequence: CASSRSTGTRSEQFF. The full variable domain, in which reference TRBV9 and TRBJ2-1 provide the parts outside the CDR3, is DSGVTQTPKHLITATGQRVTLRCSPRSGDLSVYWYQQSLDQGLQFLIQYYNGEERAKGNILERFSAQQFPDLHSELNLSSLELGDSALYFCASSRSTGTRSEQFFGPGTRLTVL.

The rearrangement links TRBV7-6 to TRBJ2-7, with 11 bases aligning to TRBD1. Germline V gives CDR1 SGHVS, CDR2 FNYEAQ. Trimming cost V 4 bases and J 4 bases; bases outside gene matches: 9. The CDR3 sequence is 16 residues long. CDR3 amino acids: CASSSASGTGGYEQYF. CDR3 nucleotide sequence: TGTGCCAGCAGCTCCGCCTCCGGGACAGGGGGTTACGAGCAGTACTTC.